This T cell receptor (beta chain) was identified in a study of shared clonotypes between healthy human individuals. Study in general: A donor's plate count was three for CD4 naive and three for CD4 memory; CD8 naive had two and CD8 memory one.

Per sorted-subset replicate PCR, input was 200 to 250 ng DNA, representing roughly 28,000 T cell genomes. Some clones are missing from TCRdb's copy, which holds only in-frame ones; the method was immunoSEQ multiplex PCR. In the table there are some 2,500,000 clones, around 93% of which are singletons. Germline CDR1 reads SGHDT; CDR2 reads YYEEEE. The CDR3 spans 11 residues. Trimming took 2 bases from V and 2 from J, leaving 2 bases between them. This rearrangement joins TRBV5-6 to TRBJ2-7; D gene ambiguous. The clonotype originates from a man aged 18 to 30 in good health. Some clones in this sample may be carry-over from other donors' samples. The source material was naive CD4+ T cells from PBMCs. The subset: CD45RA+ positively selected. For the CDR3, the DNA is TGTGCCAGCAGCTTTACCTACGAGCAGTACTTC. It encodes CASSFTYEQYF.